This T cell receptor beta chain was obtained from a study of metastatic and nonmetastatic thyroid tumors. Study as a whole: Blood and tumor or nodule tissue repertoires from malignant and benign thyroid patients were compared. Broader study findings: Malignant thyroid tumors reportedly exceeded benign nodules significantly in TCR beta diversity, with the difference appearing in blood and tumor.

CDR1 SGHNT and CDR2 YENEEA come from the germline V gene. CDR3 length: 16 amino acids. The V gene end was trimmed by 4 bases and the J gene end by 4 bases; junction bases not matched to a gene: 8. Authors' analysis steps: Differences in CDR3 between clinicopathological groups were drawn on to build a classifier intended to discriminate distant-metastatic papillary thyroid cancer patients. TCRdb reanalyzed the PCR reads via MiXCR. The V and J calls follow TCRdb's processing rather than the paper's. The data show fewer than 8,500 clones, 18% seen once. Not a single patient had been given any form of treatment at any point before undergoing thyroid surgery. This clone was counted ten times or more. The antigen remains undetermined.

This chain connects TRBV11-3 to TRBJ2-1, with 9 bases aligning to TRBD2. Material: adjacent normal tissue. The receptor comes from a male donor with papillary thyroid cancer or a benign thyroid nodule (not recorded which). Some clones in this sample may be carry-over from other donors' samples. The CDR3 DNA follows: TGTGCCAGCAGCTCCCGCGGGGGGGGCCGGTACAATGAGCAGTTCTTC. Translated, it gives CASSSRGGGRYNEQFF.